Listed here are 9 T cell receptor beta chains from one sample, sequenced in a study of cytomegalovirus exposure and HLA in healthy donors. A multiplex PCR was run with 60 Vbeta primers and 13 Jbeta primers. Sequencing used immunoSEQ multiplex PCR; TCRdb keeps in-frame clones, though not all of them. The sample carries tens of thousands of clones, roughly 77% recorded once. Material: PBMCs. The receptors derive from a man aged 35-49 years in good health and CMV-seronegative.

CDR3 region: CASSFGTGAINQPQHF. CDR3 in DNA: TGTGCCAGCAGTTTTGGGACAGGGGCAATCAATCAGCCCCAGCATTTT. The rearrangement joins TRBV27 to TRBJ1-5, with TRBD1 identical over 10 bases. The CDR3 is 16 residues long. With V trimmed by 3 bases and J by 3 bases, 5 bases remained unmatched. In germline, CDR1 is MNHEY, CDR2 SMNVEV (reference sequence).

The chain carries TRBV11-2 and TRBJ1-5; D remains unclear. Germline V CDR1 and CDR2: SGHAT, FQNNGV. This CDR3 has 15 amino acids. V shed 0 bases and J shed 6 bases, with 12 bases lying between them. CDR3 sequence (DNA): TGTGCCAGCAGCTTAGATGTCGCGGGGAGTCAGCCCCAGCATTTT. It yields the protein CASSLDVAGSQPQHF.

The chain joins TRBV2 to TRBJ2-7; D ambiguous. Germline-derived CDR1 and CDR2 are SNHLY and FYNNEI. The CDR3 has 12 residues. Trimming pared 5 bases from V and 1 base from J, leaving 6 bases between. The CDR3, as DNA: TGTGCCAGCAGTTCCGGTTCCTACGAGCAGTACTTC. This sequence encodes CASSSGSYEQYF.

The V and J genes are TRBV29-1 and TRBJ2-3; perhaps TRBD2 as D (7 bases). Trimming removed 4 bases at V and 3 bases at J, with 17 bases between. The length of the CDR3 is 15 residues. Per germline, CDR1 SQVTM and CDR2 ANQGSEA. The DNA for the CDR3 is TGCAGCGTTGGAGGGTTGGGGGGGCCGACAGATACGCAGTATTTT. It encodes CSVGGLGGPTDTQYF.

The rearrangement links TRBV11-3 to TRBJ2-1; D is possibly TRBD1 (6 bases). Trimming took 2 bases from V and 12 from J, leaving 17 bases between them. Germline assignment: CDR1 SGHNT and CDR2 YENEEA. The CDR3 is 14 amino acids. This CDR3 is CASSLSWGPYVQFF. In DNA form, the CDR3 reads TGTGCCAGCAGCTTAAGTTGGGGGCCCTACGTGCAGTTCTTC.

This chain uses TRBV9 with TRBJ2-1; perhaps TRBD1 as D (5 bases). CDR3 size: 15 residues. The germline V gene has CDR1 SGDLS and CDR2 YYNGEE. Trimming shortened V by 0 bases and J by 8 bases, and 15 bases separated the two germline ends. CDR3 amino acids: CASSVGGRPRDEQFF. CDR3 sequence (DNA): TGTGCCAGCAGCGTAGGCGGCCGTCCCAGGGATGAGCAGTTCTTC.

The chain links TRBV27 to TRBJ2-7; D not resolved. Looked up from germline, CDR1 is MNHEY and CDR2 is SMNVEV (reference sequence). The CDR3 has 15 amino acids. V shed 3 bases and J shed 0 bases, with 12 bases lying between them. The CDR3 sequence is CASSFLPLVSYEQYF. In nucleotides, the CDR3 is TGTGCCAGCAGTTTTCTACCCTTGGTCTCCTACGAGCAGTACTTC.

For this clone: Other DNA sequences in the same sample also yield this CDR3. The chain is built from TRBV2 and TRBJ2-7; 8 positions agree with TRBD2. This CDR3 contains 10 residues. Germline CDR1 SNHLY, CDR2 FYNNEI. Unmatched junction bases numbered 0, after V lost 8 bases and J lost 6 bases. CDR3 sequence: CASRGGEQYF. CDR3 bases: TGTGCCAGCCGGGGGGGCGAGCAGTACTTC.

The chain employs TRBV5-1 and TRBJ1-1; D is unresolved. Trimming took 2 bases from V and 1 from J, leaving 9 bases between them. The CDR3 has 14 amino acids. Germline assignment: CDR1 SGHRS and CDR2 YFSETQ. The CDR3 DNA reads as TGCGCCAGCAGCTTATCCGGGAAGAACACTGAAGCTTTCTTT. Its translation: CASSLSGKNTEAFF.